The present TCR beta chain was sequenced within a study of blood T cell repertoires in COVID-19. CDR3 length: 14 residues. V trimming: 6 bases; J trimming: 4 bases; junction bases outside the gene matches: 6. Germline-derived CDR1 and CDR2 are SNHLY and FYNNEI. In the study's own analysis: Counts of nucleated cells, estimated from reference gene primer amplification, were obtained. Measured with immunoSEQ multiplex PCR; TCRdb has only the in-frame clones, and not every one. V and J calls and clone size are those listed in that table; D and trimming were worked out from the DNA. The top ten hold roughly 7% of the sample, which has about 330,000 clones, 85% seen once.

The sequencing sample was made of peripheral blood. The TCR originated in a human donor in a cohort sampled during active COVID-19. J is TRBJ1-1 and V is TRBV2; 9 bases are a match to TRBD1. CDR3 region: CASRRQGVGTEAFF. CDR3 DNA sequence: TGTGCCAGCAGGCGACAGGGGGTTGGCACTGAAGCTTTCTTT.